The clone carrying this T cell receptor (beta chain) has more than one count but fewer than ten. What it recognizes is unknown. These data belong to a study of beta chain features in type 1 diabetes. Study-level information: Investigators examined approximately 100,000,000 sorted cells across all samples. Study-wide points: Cells with high TCR expression could be over-represented when cDNA is sequenced. Type 1 diabetes patients showed a moderate but significant shortening of TCRB CDR3s in all four CD4+ subsets.

Expressed TCRB transcripts were sequenced, since all the RNA that had been isolated was reverse transcribed. The protocol was immunoSEQ multiplex PCR, while the TCRdb copy is restricted to in-frame clones and leaves out a portion. This sample has 330,000 or so clones; around 19% occur once, and the top ten carry around 0.044%. The CDR3 runs 16 residues. Germline V gives CDR1 LNHDA, CDR2 SQIVND (reference sequence). With V trimmed by 5 bases and J by 5 bases, 10 bases remained unmatched. Based on CD45RO/CCR7/CD25/CD127/CD95/CD27, CD4+ regulatory, stem cell-like memory, naive and central memory cells were sorted.

This receptor was obtained from a woman between 18 and 29 years old in good health. Sequencing was carried out using naive CD4+ T cells from blood. V and J are TRBV19 and TRBJ1-5, with TRBD1 matching over 9 bases. CDR3 nucleotides: TGTGCCAGTAGTGCCACGGACAGGGGAGTTCATCAGCCCCAGCATTTT. The encoded protein is CASSATDRGVHQPQHF.